A single sample is the source of the 11 T cell receptor beta chains below, sequenced in a study of vaccination effects on CD4 cells after COVID-19. Ahead of sequencing, the ViraFEST assay grew antigen-specific CD4+ T cells using viral peptide pools. With about ten days of culture completed, CD4+ T cells were isolated. Nucleocapsid antibodies stayed negative before and after vaccination, showing no earlier SARS-CoV-2 infection. The assay was immunoSEQ multiplex PCR, and TCRdb's table has in-frame clones only and misses some. The repertoire includes over 60,000 clones, approximately 79% of them detected once, and 2.5% to 3% sits in the top ten. The antigens of these receptors remain unknown. Sequencing used CD4+ T cells from PBMCs cultured with HCoV-NL63 spike peptides, obtained before COVID-19 vaccination. Receptors were obtained from a human donor who received a COVID-19 vaccine.

In this sample, this clone turned up a few times. V usage is TRBV12-3 or TRBV12-4 and J usage is TRBJ1-3; no reliable D call. V lost 10 bases to trimming and J lost 0 bases, with 10 bases between them. This CDR3 contains 13 residues. The CDR3 sequence: CATQIRSGNTIYF. The CDR3 bases are TGTGCCACCCAAATACGCTCTGGAAACACCATATATTTT.

The chain couples TRBV23-1 to TRBJ1-4, with 7 bases lining up with TRBD1. TRBV23-1 is marked as an open reading frame, function uncertain. This CDR3 is built from 14 residues. J lost 7 bases, V lost 6 bases, and 8 bases had no gene match. For the CDR3, the DNA is TGCGCCAGCAGATATTCAGGGGGTGGTGAAAAACTGTTTTTT. This encodes CASRYSGGGEKLFF.

The chain employs TRBV7-2 and TRBJ2-3, with 9 bases identical to TRBD2. CDR3 length equals 19 residues. Germline V gene sequence: CDR1 SGHTA, CDR2 FQGNSA. J gave up 4 bases and V 6 bases, and 20 bases lay outside the gene matches. In DNA form, the CDR3 reads TGTGCCAGCAGGCCGCCTCAGTTAAGCGGGAGGAGTGGGCCAGATACGCAGTATTTT. Its protein is CASRPPQLSGRSGPDTQYF.

This sequence joins TRBV18 and TRBJ1-1, with 7 positions matching TRBD1. CDR1 is KGHSH, CDR2 LQKENI, per germline. The CDR3 totals 13 residues. V lost 4 bases and J lost 5; bases outside the gene matches: 4. The CDR3 DNA reads as TGTGCCAGCTCACTTCAGGGGGGGACTGAAGCTTTCTTT. Protein: CASSLQGGTEAFF.

This chain links TRBV3-1 (or the pseudogene TRBV3-2) with TRBJ2-2, with 8 bases identical to TRBD2. CDR1 and CDR2 from the germline V gene are LGHDT and YNNKEL (reference sequence). The CDR3 totals 16 residues. The J segment lost 6 bases and the V segment lost 1 base, leaving 7 bases of the junction unmatched. In DNA form, the CDR3 reads TGTGCCAGCAGCCAAGTCATCGGGGGGGCGGCCGGGGAGCTGTTTTTT. Its protein product is CASSQVIGGAAGELFF.

J is TRBJ1-6 and V is TRBV30; 8 nucleotides match TRBD1. Per germline, CDR1 GTSNPN and CDR2 SVGIG (reference sequence). V shed 7 bases and J 4 bases; nucleotides not matched to a gene: 3. The CDR3 spans 13 residues. The CDR3 bases are TGTGCCTTCAACAGGGGGTATAATTCACCCCTCCACTTT. Translation gives CAFNRGYNSPLHF. Full variable domain (remainder filled in from reference TRBV30 and TRBJ1-6): SQTIHQWPATLVQPVGSPLSLECTVEGTSNPNLYWYRQAAGRGLQLLFYSVGIGQISSEVPQNLSASRPQDRQFILSSKKLLLSDSGFYLCAFNRGYNSPLHFGNGTRLTVT.

This chain joins TRBV7-9 and TRBJ2-7; 8 nucleotides align to TRBD1. The V gene's germline CDR1 is SEHNR and CDR2 FQNEAQ (reference sequence). V was pared by 5 bases and J by 5 bases, with 8 bases of the junction left unmatched. The CDR3 spans 14 residues. The CDR3 region is CASSTGTGTDEQYV. Written as DNA, the CDR3 is TGTGCCAGCAGCACCGGGACAGGAACGGACGAGCAGTACGTC.

The chain uses TRBV7-9 and TRBJ2-2; D gene unclear. This CDR3 is built from 14 residues. Trimming took 0 bases from V and 7 from J, leaving 9 bases between them. Germline values: CDR1 SEHNR, CDR2 FQNEAQ (reference sequence). This CDR3 reads CASSLAQNRGELFF. The CDR3 region has the DNA TGTGCCAGCAGCTTAGCCCAAAACCGCGGGGAGCTGTTTTTT.

This chain links TRBV9 with TRBJ2-3; maybe TRBD1 (6 bases). The CDR3 length is 15 residues. CDR1 is SGDLS and CDR2 is YYNGEE in the germline V gene. Trimming cost V 0 bases and J 0 bases, with 8 bases left between them. The CDR3 DNA is TGTGCCAGCAGCGTAGGGGGGCCTAGCACAGATACGCAGTATTTT. Translated, it gives CASSVGGPSTDTQYF.

This clone was recorded only once. The chain recombines TRBV7-2 with TRBJ2-2; D not resolved. V gave up 1 base and J gave up 5 bases, with 14 bases separating them. The length of the CDR3 is 16 residues. Per germline, CDR1 SGHTA and CDR2 FQGNSA. Here the CDR3 reads CASSLDGGIGTGELFF. In DNA form, the CDR3 reads TGTGCCAGCAGCTTAGATGGTGGGATAGGGACCGGGGAGCTGTTTTTT.

This clone was counted a single time. V gene TRBV30 combines with J gene TRBJ1-1; D unclear. The CDR3 sequence is 16 residues long. Trimming took off 5 bases at V and 8 bases at J, with 27 bases between the two ends. Germline CDR1 is GTSNPN and CDR2 is SVGIG (reference sequence). The CDR3: CAWGGLQRGGSEEAFF. In nucleotides, the CDR3 is TGTGCCTGGGGAGGACTACAACGAGGAGGGTCGGAAGAAGCTTTCTTT.